A selection of T cell receptor beta chains follows, all from one sample in a study of cytomegalovirus exposure and HLA in healthy donors. Sequenced by immunoSEQ multiplex PCR; TCRdb stores in-frame clones only, minus some. This sample has some 170,000 clones, with just over 75% found just once. The sequenced sample consisted of PBMCs. These receptors were taken from a woman in her sixties or seventies in good health and CMV-seropositive. The CDR3 runs from the conserved cysteine through the conserved F or W. A D gene is named only where the DNA matches it firmly. Clone size is stated in some rows and not others, as once, few, many or a class when expanded.

v_gene,j_gene,d_gene,abundance,CDR3aa,CDR3nt
TRBV6-6,TRBJ1-2,TRBD1,NA,CASSYSIRTGIGYTF,TGTGCCAGCAGTTACTCGATAAGGACAGGGATTGGCTACACCTTC
TRBV6-5,TRBJ1-1,NA,once,CASRKTGNTEAFF,TGTGCCAGCAGAAAAACAGGGAACACTGAAGCTTTCTTT
TRBV28,TRBJ1-5,NA,NA,CASSLLLRGQSNQPQHF,TGTGCCAGCAGTTTATTACTCAGGGGACAAAGCAATCAGCCCCAGCATTTT
TRBV2,TRBJ1-1,TRBD1,NA,CASSLGQGGRNTEAFF,TGTGCCAGCAGTCTCGGACAGGGGGGAAGGAACACTGAAGCTTTCTTT
TRBV6-1,TRBJ2-3,NA,NA,CASSERLYADTQYF,TGTGCCAGCAGTGAGAGATTGTATGCAGATACGCAGTATTTT
TRBV9,TRBJ2-7,TRBD2,NA,CASSPGLAGYEQYF,TGTGCCAGCAGCCCGGGACTAGCGGGCTACGAGCAGTACTTC
TRBV5-6,TRBJ2-7,TRBD1,once,CASNLPGQGLDEQYF,TGTGCCAGCAACCTACCGGGACAGGGTCTGGACGAGCAGTACTTC
TRBV28,TRBJ2-7,TRBD1,NA,CASSLGTVYGEQYF,TGTGCCAGCAGTTTAGGGACAGTATATGGTGAGCAGTACTTC
TRBV7-6,TRBJ2-7,NA,NA,CASSATPPGATTYEQYF,TGTGCCAGCAGCGCAACTCCCCCAGGGGCCACTACCTACGAGCAGTACTTC
TRBV6-1,TRBJ2-7,TRBD2,NA,CASSRLAGTYEQYF,TGTGCCAGCAGTAGACTAGCTGGAACCTACGAGCAGTACTTC
TRBV5-4,TRBJ2-7,TRBD2,NA,CASSPTSGGKQYF,TGTGCCAGCAGCCCGACTAGCGGAGGGAAGCAGTACTTC
TRBV30,TRBJ2-1,TRBD2,NA,CAWGGLLAGGGEFF,TGTGCCTGGGGAGGCCTCCTAGCGGGGGGAGGGGAGTTCTTC
TRBV18,TRBJ2-5,TRBD2,once,CASSERGQETQYF,TGTGCCAGCTCCGAGCGGGGTCAAGAGACCCAGTACTTC
TRBV7-2,TRBJ2-2,TRBD2,NA,CASSLGLAGAARELFF,TGTGCCAGCAGTTTGGGACTAGCGGGAGCGGCGAGGGAGCTGTTTTTT
TRBV28,TRBJ2-5,NA,NA,CASSFSDQETQYF,TGTGCCAGCAGTTTTTCAGATCAAGAGACCCAGTACTTC
TRBV7-2,TRBJ2-2,NA,NA,CASSYPAGAPTGELFF,TGTGCCAGCAGCTACCCAGCTGGAGCTCCCACCGGGGAGCTGTTTTTT
TRBV28,TRBJ2-3,TRBD2,once,CASTPRLAGGSSTDTQYF,TGTGCCAGCACCCCCAGGCTAGCGGGGGGTTCTAGCACAGATACGCAGTATTTT
TRBV5-7,TRBJ2-3,TRBD2,NA,CASSLGWEKLAGWADTQYF,TGTGCCAGCAGCTTGGGGTGGGAAAAACTAGCGGGGTGGGCAGATACGCAGTATTTT
TRBV28,TRBJ1-5,TRBD1,NA,CASSAGQGAGNQPQHF,TGTGCCAGCTCCGCTGGACAGGGGGCGGGGAATCAGCCCCAGCATTTT
TRBV19,TRBJ1-1,NA,NA,CASSISGNTEAFF,TGTGCCAGTAGTATCTCAGGGAACACTGAAGCTTTCTTT
TRBV11-2,TRBJ1-6,NA,NA,CASSSQGTHSPLHF,TGTGCCAGCAGCTCGCAGGGGACACATTCACCCCTCCACTTT
TRBV6-5,TRBJ2-5,NA,few,CASSSGGPHQETQYF,TGTGCCAGCAGTTCCGGAGGGCCCCACCAGGAGACCCAGTACTTC
TRBV11-2,TRBJ2-1,NA,NA,CASSPTGNNEQFF,TGTGCCAGCAGCCCCACGGGAAACAATGAGCAGTTCTTC
TRBV21-1,TRBJ2-7,NA,once,CASGDSPPYEQYF,TGTGCCAGCGGGGACAGCCCCCCCTACGAGCAGTACTTC
TRBV5-5,TRBJ2-1,NA,NA,CASSLVGSVGALPNEQFF,TGTGCCAGCAGCTTGGTCGGGTCGGTAGGGGCCCTTCCGAATGAGCAGTTCTTC
TRBV19,TRBJ2-5,TRBD2,NA,CASSSGLAGVLETQYF,TGTGCCAGTAGTTCGGGACTAGCGGGAGTATTGGAGACCCAGTACTTC